The clone carrying this T cell receptor (beta chain) is a singleton in its sample. Antigen: not known. This CDR3 contains 15 residues. The germline V gene encodes CDR1 MGHRA and CDR2 YSYEKL. The ends lost 2 bases at V and 4 bases at J; junction bases unmatched: 7. The data were obtained in a study of cytomegalovirus exposure and HLA in healthy donors. Study information: Sequencing of about 179 million T cells in an earlier analysis found approximately 120 million unique TCR beta sequences.

Study conclusions and caveats: Exclusion applied to some V segments, including TRBV6-2 and TRBV6-3, as they were indistinguishable.

The PCR made use of 60 Vbeta and 13 Jbeta primers. Original analysis: It was a later analysis that counted about 80 million unique TCR beta chains, of which around 11 million were shared. The method was immunoSEQ multiplex PCR; TCRdb's version includes in-frame clones alone and lacks a portion of them. The V and J calls and clone size were taken over from that table, and D and trimming were inferred from the DNA. The sample contains a few hundred thousand clones, approximately 90% of which appear only once. The V gene is TRBV4-1, the J gene TRBJ1-2, with 7 bases fitting TRBD1. The TCR originated in a woman aged 18-35 years in good health and CMV-seronegative. The sample was PBMCs. The CDR3 region has the DNA TGCGCCAGCAGCCAATCCAGGGGGACAGTCTATGGCTACACCTTC. Protein sequence: CASSQSRGTVYGYTF.